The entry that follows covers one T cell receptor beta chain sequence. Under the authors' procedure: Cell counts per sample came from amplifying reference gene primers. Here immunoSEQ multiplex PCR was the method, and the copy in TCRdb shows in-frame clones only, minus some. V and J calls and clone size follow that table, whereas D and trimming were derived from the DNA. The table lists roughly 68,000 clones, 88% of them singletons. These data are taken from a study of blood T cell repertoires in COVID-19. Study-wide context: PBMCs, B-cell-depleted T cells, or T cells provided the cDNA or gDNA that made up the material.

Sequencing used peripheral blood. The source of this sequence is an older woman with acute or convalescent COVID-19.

CDR3 protein: CASSFTGIPFYGYTF. CDR3 sequence (DNA): TGTGCCAGCAGTTTCACAGGGATTCCCTTTTATGGCTACACCTTC. The chain combines TRBV27 with TRBJ1-2, with D maybe TRBD1 (6 bases). The CDR3 totals 15 residues. V lost 3 bases and J 5 bases, leaving 16 bases between the germline ends. Germline-derived CDR1 and CDR2 are MNHEY and SMNVEV (reference sequence).